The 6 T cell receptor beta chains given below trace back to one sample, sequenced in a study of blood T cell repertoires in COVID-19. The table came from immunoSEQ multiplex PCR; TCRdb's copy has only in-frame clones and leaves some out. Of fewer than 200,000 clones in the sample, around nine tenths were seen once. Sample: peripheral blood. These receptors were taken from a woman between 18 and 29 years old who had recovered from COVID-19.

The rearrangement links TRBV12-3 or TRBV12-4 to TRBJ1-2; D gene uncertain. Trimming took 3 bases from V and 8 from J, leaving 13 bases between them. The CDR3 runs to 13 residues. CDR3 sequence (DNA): TGTGCCAGCAGTTTCGGTTGGGGAGGGGGCTACACCTTC. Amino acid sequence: CASSFGWGGGYTF.

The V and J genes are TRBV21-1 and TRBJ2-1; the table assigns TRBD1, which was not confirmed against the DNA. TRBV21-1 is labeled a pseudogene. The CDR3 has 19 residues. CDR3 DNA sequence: TGTGCCAGCAGCAGACCGGGACAGGGGGCTAGCGGAACCTACAATGAGCAGTTCTTC. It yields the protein CASSRPGQGASGTYNEQFF.

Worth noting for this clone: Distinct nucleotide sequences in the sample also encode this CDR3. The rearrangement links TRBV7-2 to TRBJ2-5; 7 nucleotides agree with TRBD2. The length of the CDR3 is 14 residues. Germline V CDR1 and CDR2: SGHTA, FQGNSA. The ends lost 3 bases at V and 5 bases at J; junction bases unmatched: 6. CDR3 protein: CASSFASGGETQYF. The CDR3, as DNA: TGTGCCAGCAGCTTTGCTAGCGGTGGCGAGACCCAGTACTTC. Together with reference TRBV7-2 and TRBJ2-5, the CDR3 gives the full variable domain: GAGVSQSPSNKVTEKGKDVELRCDPISGHTALYWYRQSLGQGLEFLIYFQGNSAPDKSGLPSDRFSAERTGGSVSTLTIQRTQQEDSAVYLCASSFASGGETQYFGPGTRLLVL.

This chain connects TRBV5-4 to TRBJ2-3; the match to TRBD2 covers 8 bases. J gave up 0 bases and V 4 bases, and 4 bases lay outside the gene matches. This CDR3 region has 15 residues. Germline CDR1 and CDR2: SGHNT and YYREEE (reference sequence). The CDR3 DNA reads TGTGCCAGCAGCCCCTCTAGCGGGAGCACAGATACGCAGTATTTT. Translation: CASSPSSGSTDTQYF.

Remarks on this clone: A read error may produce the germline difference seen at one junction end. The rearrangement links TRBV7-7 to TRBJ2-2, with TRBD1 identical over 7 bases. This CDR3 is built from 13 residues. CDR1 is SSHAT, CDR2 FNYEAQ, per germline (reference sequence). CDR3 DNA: TGTGCTAGCAGCAGGACAGGCCGCGGGGAGCTGTTTTTT. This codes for CASSRTGRGELFF.

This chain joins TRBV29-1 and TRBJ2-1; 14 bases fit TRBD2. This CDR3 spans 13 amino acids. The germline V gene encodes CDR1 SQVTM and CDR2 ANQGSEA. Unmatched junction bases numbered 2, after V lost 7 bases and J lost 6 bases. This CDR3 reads CSAGTSGSNEQFF. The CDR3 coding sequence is TGCAGCGCAGGGACTAGCGGGAGCAATGAGCAGTTCTTC.